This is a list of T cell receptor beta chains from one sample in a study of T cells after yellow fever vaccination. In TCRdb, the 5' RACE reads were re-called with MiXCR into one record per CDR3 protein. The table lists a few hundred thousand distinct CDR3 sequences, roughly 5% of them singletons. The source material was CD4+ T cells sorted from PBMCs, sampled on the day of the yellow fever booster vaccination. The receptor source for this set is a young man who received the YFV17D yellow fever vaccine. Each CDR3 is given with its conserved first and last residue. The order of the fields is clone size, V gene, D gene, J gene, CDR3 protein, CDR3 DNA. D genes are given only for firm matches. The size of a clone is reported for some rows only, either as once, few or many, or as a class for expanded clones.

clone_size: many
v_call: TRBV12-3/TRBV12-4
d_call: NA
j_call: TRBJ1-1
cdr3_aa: CASSLRALNTEAFF
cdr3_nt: TGTGCCAGCAGCCTCAGGGCGTTAAACACTGAAGCTTTCTTT

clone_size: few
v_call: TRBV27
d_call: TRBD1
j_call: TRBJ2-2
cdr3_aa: CASRRQGAGTGELFF
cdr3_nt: TGTGCCAGCAGGCGACAGGGGGCAGGCACCGGGGAGCTGTTTTTT

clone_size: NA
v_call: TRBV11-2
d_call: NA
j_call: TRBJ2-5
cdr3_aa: CASSPRDRGTQYF
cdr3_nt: TGTGCCAGCAGCCCCCGGGACCGGGGGACCCAGTACTTC

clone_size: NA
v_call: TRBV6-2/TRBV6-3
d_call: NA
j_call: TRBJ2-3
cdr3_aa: CASKFRSTDTQYF
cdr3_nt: TGTGCCAGCAAGTTCCGAAGCACAGATACGCAGTATTTT

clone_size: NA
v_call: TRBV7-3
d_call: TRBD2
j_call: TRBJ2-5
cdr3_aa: CASSLTPVASGRETQYF
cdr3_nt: TGTGCCAGCAGCTTAACGCCGGTGGCTAGCGGCAGGGAGACCCAGTACTTC

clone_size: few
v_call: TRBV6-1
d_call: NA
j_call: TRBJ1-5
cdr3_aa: CASSGPPGEKDNQPQHF
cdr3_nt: TGTGCCAGCAGCGGGCCCCCGGGCGAGAAAGATAATCAGCCCCAGCATTTT

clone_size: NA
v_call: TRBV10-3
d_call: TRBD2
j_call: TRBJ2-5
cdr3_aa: CAISEWVAGDETQYF
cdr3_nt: TGTGCCATCAGTGAGTGGGTAGCGGGGGATGAGACCCAGTACTTC

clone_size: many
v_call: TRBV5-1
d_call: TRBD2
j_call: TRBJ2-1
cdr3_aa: CASSLGLGGAGEQFF
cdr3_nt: TGCGCCAGCAGCTTGGGACTCGGGGGGGCCGGAGAGCAGTTCTTC

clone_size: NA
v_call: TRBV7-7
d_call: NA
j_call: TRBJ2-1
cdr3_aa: CASSRLRTEEQFF
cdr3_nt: TGTGCTAGCAGCCGCCTCCGGACAGAGGAGCAGTTCTTC

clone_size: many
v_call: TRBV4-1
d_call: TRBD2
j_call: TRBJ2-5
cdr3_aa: CASSQRSGLAGGFAGQETQYF
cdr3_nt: TGCGCCAGCAGCCAAAGGAGCGGCCTAGCGGGGGGGTTCGCTGGCCAAGAGACCCAGTACTTC

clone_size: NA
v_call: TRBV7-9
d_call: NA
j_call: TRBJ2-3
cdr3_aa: CASSLSRGAASTDTQYF
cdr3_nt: TGTGCCAGCAGCTTATCGCGGGGAGCCGCTAGCACAGATACGCAGTATTTT

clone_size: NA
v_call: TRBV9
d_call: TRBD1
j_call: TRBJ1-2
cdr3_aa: CASRGGGDNYGYTF
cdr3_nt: TGTGCCAGCAGAGGAGGGGGCGATAACTATGGCTACACCTTC

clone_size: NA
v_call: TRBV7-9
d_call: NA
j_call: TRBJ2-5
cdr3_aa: CASSFRGPTQETQYF
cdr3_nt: TGTGCCAGCAGCTTTCGGGGGCCTACCCAAGAGACCCAGTACTTC

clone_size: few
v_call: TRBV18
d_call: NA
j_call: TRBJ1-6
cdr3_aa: CASSPTAAGDGSPLHF
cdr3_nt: TGTGCCAGCTCACCAACCGCTGCGGGGGACGGCTCACCCCTCCACTTT

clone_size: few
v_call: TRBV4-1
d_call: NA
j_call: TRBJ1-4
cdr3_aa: CASSQEGGRVNEKLFF
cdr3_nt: TGCGCCAGCAGCCAAGAAGGTGGACGGGTTAATGAAAAACTGTTTTTT

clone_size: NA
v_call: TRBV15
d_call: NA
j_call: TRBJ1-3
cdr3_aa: CATSRDGDSGNTIYF
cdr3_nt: TGTGCCACCAGCAGAGATGGGGACTCTGGAAACACCATATATTTT

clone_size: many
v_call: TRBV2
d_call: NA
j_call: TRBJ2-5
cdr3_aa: CASSGQDGETQYF
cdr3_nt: TGTGCCAGCAGTGGACAGGATGGGGAGACCCAGTACTTC

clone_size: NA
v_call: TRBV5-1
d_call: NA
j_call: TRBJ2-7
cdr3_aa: CASSLVPENYEQYF
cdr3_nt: TGCGCCAGCAGCTTGGTTCCCGAAAACTACGAGCAGTACTTC

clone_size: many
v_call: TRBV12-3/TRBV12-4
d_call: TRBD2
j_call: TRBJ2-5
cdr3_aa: CASSRRGEETQYF
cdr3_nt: TGTGCCAGCAGCCGGCGGGGGGAAGAGACCCAGTACTTC

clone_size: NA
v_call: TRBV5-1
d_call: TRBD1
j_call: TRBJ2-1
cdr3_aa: CASSPTLWTGGDEQFF
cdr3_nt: TGCGCCAGCAGCCCGACCCTCTGGACAGGGGGAGATGAGCAGTTCTTC

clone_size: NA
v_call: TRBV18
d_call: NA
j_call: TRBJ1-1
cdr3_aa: CASSLAGDPGAEAFF
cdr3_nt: TGTGCCAGCTCACTTGCCGGGGACCCCGGGGCTGAAGCTTTCTTT

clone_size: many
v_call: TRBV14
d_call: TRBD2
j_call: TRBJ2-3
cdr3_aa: CASSFGLVSTDTQYF
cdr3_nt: TGTGCCAGCAGTTTCGGACTAGTGAGCACAGATACGCAGTATTTT

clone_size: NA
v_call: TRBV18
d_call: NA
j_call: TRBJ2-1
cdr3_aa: CASSDRTSRRNEQFF
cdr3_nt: TGTGCCAGCTCAGATCGGACTTCCCGCCGCAATGAGCAGTTCTTC

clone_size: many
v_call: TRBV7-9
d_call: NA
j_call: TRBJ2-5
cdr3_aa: CASHRDGETQYF
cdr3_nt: TGTGCCAGCCATCGGGACGGGGAGACCCAGTACTTC

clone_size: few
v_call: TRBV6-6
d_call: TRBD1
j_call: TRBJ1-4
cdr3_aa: CASTPGGAGEKLFF
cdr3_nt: TGTGCCAGCACCCCAGGGGGGGCTGGGGAAAAACTGTTTTTT